Listed below are T cell receptor beta chains from one sample, sequenced in a study of PD-1 blockade in mismatch repair-deficient tumors. Sequencing was performed with immunoSEQ multiplex PCR; in TCRdb, only in-frame clones are kept and a portion is missing. The table lists about 120,000 clones, approximately 90% of them singletons. Sequencing was performed on peripheral blood, taken 44 weeks after starting pembrolizumab. All receptors derive from an adult with mismatch repair-deficient cancer. CDR3s leave out the opening cysteine and the closing phenylalanine or tryptophan. The order of the fields is J gene, CDR3 length, D gene, V gene, CDR3 protein. D genes are given only for firm matches.

TRBJ1-1	13	-	TRBV19	ASNKGGRLNTEAF
TRBJ1-4	12	-	TRBV2	ASSEPDTEEKLF
TRBJ2-5	11	-	TRBV7-9	ASSFGGGETQY
TRBJ1-3	10	-	TRBV7-2	ASSLVSDTIY
TRBJ2-3	12	-	TRBV6-5	ASSYSRGTDTQY
TRBJ2-3	15	TRBD1	TRBV10-3	AISAPGTGDSTDTQY
TRBJ2-1	10	TRBD2	TRBV5-4	GAGVGNNEQF
TRBJ1-5	12	-	TRBV28	ASSLWDRNQPQH
TRBJ2-7	16	-	TRBV10-3	AISEILGTGRGIREQY
TRBJ2-1	12	TRBD1	TRBV27	ASKLSTGVSEQF
TRBJ2-3	12	-	TRBV11-2	ASSLEGGRNTQY
TRBJ1-3	10	-	TRBV4-2	ASSQAGNTIY
TRBJ1-2	11	TRBD1	TRBV29-1	SVEGRGADGYT
TRBJ2-3	15	-	TRBV4-3	ASSQDVPGTTTDTQY
TRBJ1-2	13	-	TRBV11-2	ASSAPARGTYGYT
TRBJ2-1	9	-	TRBV11-2	ASSQGRSSF
TRBJ1-4	11	-	TRBV2	ASTGETNEKLF
TRBJ2-5	9	-	TRBV25-1	ASSDRGTQY
TRBJ1-5	13	-	TRBV5-8	ASRSPGLGNQPQH
TRBJ2-7	16	-	TRBV11-2	ASSSPTHRQELTYEQY
TRBJ2-5	12	TRBD2	TRBV4-3	ASSQGLAEETQY
TRBJ2-3	13	-	TRBV11-3	ASSLYGASTDTQY
TRBJ2-1	12	TRBD2	TRBV29-1	SGPLAGVGNEQF
TRBJ2-3	13	-	TRBV11-3	ASSPRDGTTDTQY
TRBJ1-2	12	TRBD1	TRBV29-1	SVVPGTVVYGYT
TRBJ2-1	16	TRBD1	TRBV5-1	ASSPYLGQGFTYNEQF
TRBJ1-2	11	TRBD1	TRBV30	AWRGGQAGGYT
TRBJ2-7	13	TRBD2	TRBV5-1	ASRGLAGGSYEQY
TRBJ2-7	13	TRBD2	TRBV5-1	ASRQGLAGGGEQY
TRBJ2-7	13	TRBD2	TRBV19	ASRPTSGIVYEQY
TRBJ2-3	12	-	TRBV5-4	ASSLGLDPDTQY
TRBJ1-2	11	TRBD1	TRBV11-3	ASSPGQVYGYT
TRBJ2-7	11	-	TRBV30	AFTGTDSQEQY
TRBJ1-2	14	TRBD1	TRBV4-3	ASSQDWDRVTRGYT
TRBJ1-2	11	TRBD1	TRBV30	ASDRGLGYGYT
TRBJ2-1	15	TRBD2	TRBV5-1	ASSFRLAPSSYNEQF
TRBJ2-6	14	TRBD1	TRBV14	ASSPGQNSGANVLT
TRBJ2-7	12	-	TRBV4-1	ASSLGGESYEQY
TRBJ2-7	13	TRBD2	TRBV19	ASRVTSARFYEQY
TRBJ2-3	14	-	TRBV7-3	ASSLRGTQRTDTQY
TRBJ2-7	12	TRBD1	TRBV13	ASSPGQGSYEQY
TRBJ2-2	10	-	TRBV25-1	ASSEWSGELF
TRBJ2-7	12	-	TRBV6-6	ASSYSKSNSEQY
TRBJ2-4	11	-	TRBV21-1	ASSDRRGNIQY
TRBJ1-1	12	-	TRBV9	ASSVAVRDTEAF
TRBJ2-2	10	-	TRBV7-8	ASSLGTGELF
TRBJ2-7	12	-	TRBV7-6	ASSLGFGTYEQY
TRBJ2-1	12	-	TRBV6-4	ASSDSERSNEQF
TRBJ1-2	15	-	TRBV15	ATSREGKIGTNYGYT
TRBJ2-1	13	TRBD2	TRBV29-1	SVDPGTRNRNEQF
TRBJ2-1	10	-	TRBV10-2	ASSHTTVEQF